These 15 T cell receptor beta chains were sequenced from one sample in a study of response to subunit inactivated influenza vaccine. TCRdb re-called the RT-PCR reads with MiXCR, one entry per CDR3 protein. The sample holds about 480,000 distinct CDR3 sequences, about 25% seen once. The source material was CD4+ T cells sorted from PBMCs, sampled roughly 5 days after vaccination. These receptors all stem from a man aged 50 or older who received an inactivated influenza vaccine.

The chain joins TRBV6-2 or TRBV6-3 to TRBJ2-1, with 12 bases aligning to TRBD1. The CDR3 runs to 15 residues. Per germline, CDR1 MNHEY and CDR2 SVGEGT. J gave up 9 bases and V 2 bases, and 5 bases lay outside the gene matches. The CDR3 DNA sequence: TGTGCCAGCAGTTACCCCGGGACAGGGGGCGGTGAGCAGTTCTTC. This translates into CASSYPGTGGGEQFF.

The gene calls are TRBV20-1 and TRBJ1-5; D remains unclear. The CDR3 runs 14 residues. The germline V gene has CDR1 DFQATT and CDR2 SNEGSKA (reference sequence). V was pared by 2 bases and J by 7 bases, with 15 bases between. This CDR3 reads CSARPPLGLQPQHF. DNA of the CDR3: TGCAGTGCTAGACCCCCCTTAGGGCTGCAGCCCCAGCATTTT.

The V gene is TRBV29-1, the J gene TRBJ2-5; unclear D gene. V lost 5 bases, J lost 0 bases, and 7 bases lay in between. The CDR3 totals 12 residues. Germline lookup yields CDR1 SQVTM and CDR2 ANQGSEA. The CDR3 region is CSVSAHQETQYF. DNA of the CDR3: TGCAGCGTTTCGGCCCACCAAGAGACCCAGTACTTC.

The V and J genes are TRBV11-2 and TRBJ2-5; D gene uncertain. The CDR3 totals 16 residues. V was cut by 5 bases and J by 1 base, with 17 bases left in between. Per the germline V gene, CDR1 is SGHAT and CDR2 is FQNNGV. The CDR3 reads CASSPSPNPFQETQYF. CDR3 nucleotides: TGTGCCAGCAGCCCCAGTCCGAACCCTTTCCAAGAGACCCAGTACTTC.

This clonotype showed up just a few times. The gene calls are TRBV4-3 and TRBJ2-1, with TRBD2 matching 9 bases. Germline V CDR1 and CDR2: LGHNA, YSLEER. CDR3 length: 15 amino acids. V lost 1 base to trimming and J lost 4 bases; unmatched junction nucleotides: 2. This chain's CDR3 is CASSQVSGGYNEQFF. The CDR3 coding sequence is TGCGCCAGCAGCCAAGTAAGCGGGGGGTACAATGAGCAGTTCTTC.

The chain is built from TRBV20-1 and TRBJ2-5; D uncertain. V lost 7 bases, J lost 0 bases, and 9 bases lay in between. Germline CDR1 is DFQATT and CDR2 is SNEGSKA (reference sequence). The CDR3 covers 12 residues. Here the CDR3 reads CSGFRYQETQYF. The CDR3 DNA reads TGCAGTGGGTTTAGGTACCAAGAGACCCAGTACTTC.

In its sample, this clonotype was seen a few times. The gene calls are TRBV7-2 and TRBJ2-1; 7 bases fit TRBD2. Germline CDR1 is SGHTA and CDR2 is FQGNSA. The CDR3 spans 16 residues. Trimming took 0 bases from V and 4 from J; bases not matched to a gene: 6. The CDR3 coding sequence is TGTGCCAGCAGCTTAGCCCCGGGAGGTTTTTACAATGAGCAGTTCTTC. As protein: CASSLAPGGFYNEQFF.

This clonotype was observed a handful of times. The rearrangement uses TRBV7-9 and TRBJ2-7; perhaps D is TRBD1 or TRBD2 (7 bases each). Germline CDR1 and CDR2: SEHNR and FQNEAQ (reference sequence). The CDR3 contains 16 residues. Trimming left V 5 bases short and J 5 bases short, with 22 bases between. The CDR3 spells CASSVGRDRVSHEQYF. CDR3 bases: TGTGCCAGCAGCGTGGGGAGGGACAGAGTTAGTCACGAGCAGTACTTC.

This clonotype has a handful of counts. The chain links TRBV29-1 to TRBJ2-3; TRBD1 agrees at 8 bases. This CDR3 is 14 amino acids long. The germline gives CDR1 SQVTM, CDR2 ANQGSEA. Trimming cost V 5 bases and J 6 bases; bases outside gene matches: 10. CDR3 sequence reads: CSVTRTGIGDTQYF. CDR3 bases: TGCAGCGTTACCCGGACAGGGATCGGCGATACGCAGTATTTT.

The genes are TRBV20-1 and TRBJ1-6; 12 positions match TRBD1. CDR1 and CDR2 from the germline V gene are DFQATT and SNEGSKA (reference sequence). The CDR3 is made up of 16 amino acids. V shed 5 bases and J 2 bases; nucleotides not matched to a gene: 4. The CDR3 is CSAPGQGATYNSPLHF. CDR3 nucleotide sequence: TGCAGTGCTCCGGGACAGGGGGCCACCTATAATTCACCCCTCCACTTT.

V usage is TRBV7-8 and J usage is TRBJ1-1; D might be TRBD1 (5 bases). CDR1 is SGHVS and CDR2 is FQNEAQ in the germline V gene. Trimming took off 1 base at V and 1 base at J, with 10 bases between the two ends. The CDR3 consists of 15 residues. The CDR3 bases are TGTGCCAGCAGCTTAGGTCCAGGGTGGAACACTGAAGCTTTCTTT. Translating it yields CASSLGPGWNTEAFF.

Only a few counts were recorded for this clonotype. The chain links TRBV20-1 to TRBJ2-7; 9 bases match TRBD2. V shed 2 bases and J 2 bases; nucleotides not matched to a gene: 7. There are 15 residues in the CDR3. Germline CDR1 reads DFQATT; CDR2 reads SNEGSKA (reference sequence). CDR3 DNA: TGCAGTGCTAGAAATGTGCGGGAGGGAACCTACGAGCAGTACTTC. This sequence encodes CSARNVREGTYEQYF.

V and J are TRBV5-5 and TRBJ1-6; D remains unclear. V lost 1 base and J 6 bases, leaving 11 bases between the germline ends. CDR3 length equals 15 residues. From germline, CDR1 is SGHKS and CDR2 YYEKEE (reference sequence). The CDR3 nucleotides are TGTGCCAGCAGCTTGACGGGGTATAGTAATTCACCCCTCCACTTT. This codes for CASSLTGYSNSPLHF.

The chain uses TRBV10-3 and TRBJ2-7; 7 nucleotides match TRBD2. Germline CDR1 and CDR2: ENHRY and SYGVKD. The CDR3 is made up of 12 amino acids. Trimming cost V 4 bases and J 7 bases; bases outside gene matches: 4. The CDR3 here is CAISGEGPEQYF. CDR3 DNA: TGTGCCATCAGTGGGGAGGGGCCAGAGCAGTACTTC.

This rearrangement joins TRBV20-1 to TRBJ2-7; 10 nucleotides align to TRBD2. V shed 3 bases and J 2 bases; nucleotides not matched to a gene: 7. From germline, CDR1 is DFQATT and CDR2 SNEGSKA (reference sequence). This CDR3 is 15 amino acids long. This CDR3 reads CSASRTSGSTYEQYF. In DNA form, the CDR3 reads TGCAGTGCTAGTCGGACTAGCGGTTCCACCTACGAGCAGTACTTC.